This T cell receptor beta chain comes out of a study of T cell changes during pregnancy in multiple sclerosis. Germline V gives CDR1 KGHSH, CDR2 LQKENI. The length of the CDR3 is 15 residues. Deletions cut 3 bases from V and 5 bases from J, with 16 bases between. Some clones are missing from TCRdb's copy, which holds only in-frame ones; the method was immunoSEQ multiplex PCR. Of more than 25,000 clones listed, about 91% are singletons. This chain connects TRBV18 to TRBJ2-5; D perhaps matches TRBD1 (5 bases). The clonotype was recovered from a female donor in good health, enrolled as a control in a pregnancy study. The sample consisted of peripheral blood, taken in the first trimester of pregnancy. CDR3 coding DNA: TGTGCCAGCTCACCCGAACTGGCGGCAGGGGAGACCCAGTACTTC. Amino acid sequence: CASSPELAAGETQYF.